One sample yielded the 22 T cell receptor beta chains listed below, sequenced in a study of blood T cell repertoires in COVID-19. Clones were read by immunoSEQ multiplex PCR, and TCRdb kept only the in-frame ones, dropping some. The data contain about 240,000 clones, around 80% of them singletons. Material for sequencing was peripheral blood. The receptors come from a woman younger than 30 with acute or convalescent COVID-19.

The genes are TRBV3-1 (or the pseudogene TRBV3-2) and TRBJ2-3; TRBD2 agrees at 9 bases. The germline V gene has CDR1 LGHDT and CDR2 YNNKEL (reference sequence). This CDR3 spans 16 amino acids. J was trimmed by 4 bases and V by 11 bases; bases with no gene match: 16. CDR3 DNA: TGTGCCGCGGCGACGGGGACTAGCTTATGGGCAGATACGCAGTATTTT. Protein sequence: CAAATGTSLWADTQYF.

As DNA, the CDR3 is TGTGCCAGCAGTTCGGGCGGGACCGGCTCCTACAATGAGCAGTTCTTC. It yields the protein CASSSGGTGSYNEQFF. This chain joins TRBV6-5 and TRBJ2-1; TRBD2 might be the D (6 bases). Per germline, CDR1 MNHEY and CDR2 SVGAGI. Trimming removed 4 bases from V and 0 bases from J, with 13 bases in between. The CDR3 runs 16 residues.

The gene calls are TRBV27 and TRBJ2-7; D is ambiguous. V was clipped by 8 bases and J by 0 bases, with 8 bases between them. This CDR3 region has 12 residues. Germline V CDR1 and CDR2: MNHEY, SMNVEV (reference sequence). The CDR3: CASHLSSYEQYF. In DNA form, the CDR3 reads TGTGCCAGCCACCTCAGCTCCTACGAGCAGTACTTC.

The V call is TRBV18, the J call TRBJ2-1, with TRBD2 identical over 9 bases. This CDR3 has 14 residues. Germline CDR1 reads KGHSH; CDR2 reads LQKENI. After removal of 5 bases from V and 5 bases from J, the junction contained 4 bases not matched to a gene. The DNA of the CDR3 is TGTGCCAGCTCAGGCGGGAGGGATAACAATGAGCAGTTCTTC. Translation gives CASSGGRDNNEQFF.

The CDR3 spells CASSQDGGVVVSYNEQFF. The DNA for the CDR3 is TGCGCCAGCAGCCAAGATGGCGGCGTGGTAGTCTCCTACAATGAGCAGTTCTTC. The chain recombines TRBV4-1 with TRBJ2-1; unclear D gene. In germline, CDR1 is MGHRA, CDR2 YSYEKL. Trimming took off 0 bases at V and 0 bases at J, with 15 bases between the two ends. The CDR3 length is 18 residues.

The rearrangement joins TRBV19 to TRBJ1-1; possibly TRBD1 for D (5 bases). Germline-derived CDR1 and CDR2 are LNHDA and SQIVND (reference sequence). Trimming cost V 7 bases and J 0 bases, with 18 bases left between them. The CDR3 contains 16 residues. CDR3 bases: TGTGCCAGTAAGGGTGTCTTAGGGGAAGTGAACACTGAAGCTTTCTTT. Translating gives CASKGVLGEVNTEAFF.

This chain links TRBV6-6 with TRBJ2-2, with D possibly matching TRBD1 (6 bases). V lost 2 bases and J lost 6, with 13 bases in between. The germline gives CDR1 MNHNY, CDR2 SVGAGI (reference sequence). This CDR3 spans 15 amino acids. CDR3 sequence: CASSYNQGWSGELFF. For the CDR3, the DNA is TGTGCCAGCAGTTACAACCAGGGGTGGTCCGGGGAGCTGTTTTTT.

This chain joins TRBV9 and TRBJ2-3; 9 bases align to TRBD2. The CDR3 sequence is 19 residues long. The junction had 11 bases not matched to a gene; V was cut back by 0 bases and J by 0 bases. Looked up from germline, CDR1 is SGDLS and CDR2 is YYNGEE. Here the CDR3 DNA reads TGTGCCAGCAGCGTAGGATTAGCGGGAGTGACGACTAGCACAGATACGCAGTATTTT. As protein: CASSVGLAGVTTSTDTQYF.

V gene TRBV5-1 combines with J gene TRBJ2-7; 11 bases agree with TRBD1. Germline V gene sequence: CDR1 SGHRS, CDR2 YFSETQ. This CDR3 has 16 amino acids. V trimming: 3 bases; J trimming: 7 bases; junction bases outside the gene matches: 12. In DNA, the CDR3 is TGCGCCAGCAGCTCTCAGCCCGGGACAGGGGGAGGGGAGCAGTACTTC. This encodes CASSSQPGTGGGEQYF.

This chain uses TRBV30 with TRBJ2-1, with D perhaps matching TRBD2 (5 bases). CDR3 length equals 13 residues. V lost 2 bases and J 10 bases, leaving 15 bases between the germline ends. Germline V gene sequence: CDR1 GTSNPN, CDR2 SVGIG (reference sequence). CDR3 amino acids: CAWSILWAGEQFF. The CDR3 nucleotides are TGTGCCTGGAGTATTTTGTGGGCGGGCGAGCAGTTCTTC.

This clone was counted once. CDR3 coding DNA: TGTGCCAGCAGTCAAACCGTAACTCGAGAGACCCAGTACTTC. As protein: CASSQTVTRETQYF. The chain combines TRBV6-5 with TRBJ2-5, with D unclear. CDR3 length: 14 residues. Germline lookup yields CDR1 MNHEY and CDR2 SVGAGI. The V end was cut by 5 bases, the J end by 4 bases, with 14 bases between.

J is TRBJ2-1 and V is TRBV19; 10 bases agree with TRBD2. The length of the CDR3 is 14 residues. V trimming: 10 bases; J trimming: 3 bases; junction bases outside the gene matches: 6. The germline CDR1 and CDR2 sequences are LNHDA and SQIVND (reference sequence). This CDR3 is CAISGGPLYNEQFF. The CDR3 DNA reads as TGTGCCATTAGCGGGGGGCCCCTCTACAATGAGCAGTTCTTC.

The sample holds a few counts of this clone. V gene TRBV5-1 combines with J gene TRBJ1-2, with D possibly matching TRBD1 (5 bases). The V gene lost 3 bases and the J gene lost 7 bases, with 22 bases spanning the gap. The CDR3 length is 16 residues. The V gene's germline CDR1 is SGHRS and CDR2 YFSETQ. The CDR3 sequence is CASSSDGLQGLSGYTF. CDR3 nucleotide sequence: TGCGCCAGCAGCTCCGACGGGCTGCAGGGTCTGAGTGGCTACACCTTC.

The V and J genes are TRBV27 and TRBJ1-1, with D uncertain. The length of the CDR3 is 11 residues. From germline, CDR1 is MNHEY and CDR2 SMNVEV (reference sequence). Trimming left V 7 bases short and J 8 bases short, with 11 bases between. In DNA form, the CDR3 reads TGTGCCAGCACTTTGGGCCGAGAAGCTTTCTTT. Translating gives CASTLGREAFF.

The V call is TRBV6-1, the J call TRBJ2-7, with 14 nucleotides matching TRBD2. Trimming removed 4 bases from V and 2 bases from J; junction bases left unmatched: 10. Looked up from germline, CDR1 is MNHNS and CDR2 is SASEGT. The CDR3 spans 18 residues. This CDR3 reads CASSGRLAGGGMAYEQYF. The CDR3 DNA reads TGTGCCAGCAGTGGAAGACTAGCGGGAGGGGGGATGGCCTACGAGCAGTACTTC.

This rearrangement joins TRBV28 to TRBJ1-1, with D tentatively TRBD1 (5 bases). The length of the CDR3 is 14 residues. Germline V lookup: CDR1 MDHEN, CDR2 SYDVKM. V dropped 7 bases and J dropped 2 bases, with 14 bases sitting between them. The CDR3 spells CASITGGTNTEAFF. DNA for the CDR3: TGTGCCAGCATTACTGGGGGGACTAACACTGAAGCTTTCTTT.

DNA of the CDR3: TGTGCCAGCAGCCTAGACTCCAAACTGTTTTTT. It translates to CASSLDSKLFF. The V gene is TRBV7-9, the J gene TRBJ1-4; D not certain. CDR3 length equals 11 residues. V was pared by 5 bases and J by 11 bases, with 9 bases between. Germline CDR1 SEHNR, CDR2 FQNEAQ (reference sequence).

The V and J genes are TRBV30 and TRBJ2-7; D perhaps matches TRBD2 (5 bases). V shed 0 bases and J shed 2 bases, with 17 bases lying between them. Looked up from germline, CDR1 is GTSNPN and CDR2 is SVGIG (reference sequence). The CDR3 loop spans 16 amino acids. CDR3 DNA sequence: TGTGCCTGGAGTGTACCGGTGCTAGCAGTGACCTACGAGCAGTACTTC. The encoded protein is CAWSVPVLAVTYEQYF.

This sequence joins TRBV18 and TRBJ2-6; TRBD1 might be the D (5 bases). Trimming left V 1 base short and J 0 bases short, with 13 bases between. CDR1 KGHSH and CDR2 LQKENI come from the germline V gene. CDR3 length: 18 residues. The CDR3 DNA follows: TGTGCCAGCTCACCACTCCCGCCAGGGCCCTCTGGGGCCAACGTCCTGACTTTC. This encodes CASSPLPPGPSGANVLTF. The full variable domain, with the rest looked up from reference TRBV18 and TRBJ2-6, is NAGVMQNPRHLVRRRGQEARLRCSPMKGHSHVYWYRQLPEEGLKFMVYLQKENIIDESGMPKERFSAEFPKEGPSILRIQQVVRGDSAAYFCASSPLPPGPSGANVLTFGAGSRLTVL.

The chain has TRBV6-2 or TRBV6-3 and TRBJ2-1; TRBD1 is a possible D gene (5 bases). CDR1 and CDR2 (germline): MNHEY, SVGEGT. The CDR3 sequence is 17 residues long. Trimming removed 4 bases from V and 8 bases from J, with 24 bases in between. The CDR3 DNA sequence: TGTGCCAGCAGTTCGAACGGCCTTGGTCAGGGTCGGGATGAGCAGTTCTTC. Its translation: CASSSNGLGQGRDEQFF.

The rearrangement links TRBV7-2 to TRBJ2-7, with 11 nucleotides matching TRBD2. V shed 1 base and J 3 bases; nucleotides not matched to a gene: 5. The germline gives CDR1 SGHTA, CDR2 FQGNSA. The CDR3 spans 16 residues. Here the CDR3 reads CASSLVASGRNYEQYF. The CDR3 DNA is TGTGCCAGCAGCTTAGTGGCTAGCGGGAGGAACTACGAGCAGTACTTC.

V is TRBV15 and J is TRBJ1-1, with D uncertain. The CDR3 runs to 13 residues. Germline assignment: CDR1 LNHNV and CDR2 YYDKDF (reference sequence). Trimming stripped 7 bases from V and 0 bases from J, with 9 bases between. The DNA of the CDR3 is TGTGCCACCAACAACCACATGAACACTGAAGCTTTCTTT. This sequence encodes CATNNHMNTEAFF.